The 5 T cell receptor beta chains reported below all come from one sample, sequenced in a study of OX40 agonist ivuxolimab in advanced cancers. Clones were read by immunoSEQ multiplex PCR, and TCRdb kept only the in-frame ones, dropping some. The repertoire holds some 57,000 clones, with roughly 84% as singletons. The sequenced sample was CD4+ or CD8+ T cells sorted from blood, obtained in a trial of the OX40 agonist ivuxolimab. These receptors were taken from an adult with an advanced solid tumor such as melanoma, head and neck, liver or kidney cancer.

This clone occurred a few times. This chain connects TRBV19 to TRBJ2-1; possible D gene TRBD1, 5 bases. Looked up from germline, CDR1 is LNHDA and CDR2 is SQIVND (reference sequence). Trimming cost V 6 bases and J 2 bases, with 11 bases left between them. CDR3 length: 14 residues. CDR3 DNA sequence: TGTGCCAGTAGAAGACAGCAAACCTACAATGAGCAGTTCTTC. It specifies CASRRQQTYNEQFF.

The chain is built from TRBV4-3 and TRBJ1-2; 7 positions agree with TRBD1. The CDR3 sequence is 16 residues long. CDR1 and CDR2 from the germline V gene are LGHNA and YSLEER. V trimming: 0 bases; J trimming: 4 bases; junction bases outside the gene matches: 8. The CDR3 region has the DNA TGCGCCAGCAGCCAAGAACGGGGCGGGACAGCCTATGGCTACACCTTC. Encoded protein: CASSQERGGTAYGYTF.

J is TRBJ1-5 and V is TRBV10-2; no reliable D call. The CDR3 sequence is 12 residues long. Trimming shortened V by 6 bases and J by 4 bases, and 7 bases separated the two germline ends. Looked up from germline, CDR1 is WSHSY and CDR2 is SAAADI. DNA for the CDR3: TGCGCCAGCAGAGACGGGAATCAGCCCCAGCATTTT. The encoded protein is CASRDGNQPQHF.

The CDR3: CAWSHIQGVDEKLFF. For the CDR3, the DNA is TGTGCCTGGAGCCACATACAGGGAGTTGATGAAAAACTGTTTTTT. This sequence joins TRBV30 and TRBJ1-4, with D perhaps matching TRBD1 (6 bases). The V gene lost 3 bases and the J gene lost 6 bases, with 17 bases spanning the gap. The CDR3 is 15 residues long. Germline CDR1 is GTSNPN and CDR2 is SVGIG (reference sequence).

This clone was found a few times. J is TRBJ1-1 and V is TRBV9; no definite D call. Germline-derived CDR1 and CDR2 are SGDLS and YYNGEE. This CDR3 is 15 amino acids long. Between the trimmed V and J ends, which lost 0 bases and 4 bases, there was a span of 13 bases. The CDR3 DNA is TGTGCCAGCAGCGTAGTGGGAGGGCTAGGCACTGAAGCTTTCTTT. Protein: CASSVVGGLGTEAFF.